The present entry profiles one T cell receptor (beta chain) with its context. Its antigen is still unknown. RNA transcripts gave rise to amplified TCR beta CDR3 regions. Carried out on the TCR CDR3, a first-round RT-PCR used the HTBI primer set. TCRdb called the multiplex PCR reads again in MiXCR, with one record for every CDR3 protein. This sample has roughly 100,000 distinct CDR3 sequences, with roughly 44% found just once. The sample is drawn from a study of T cells in Graves' hyperthyroidism and ophthalmopathy. Germline CDR1 reads LNHDA; CDR2 reads SQIVND (reference sequence). CDR3 length: 19 residues. Germline trimming cut 5 bases from V and 5 bases from J; bases unmatched to any gene: 15. Study outcomes and limitations: Ophthalmopathy could be told apart from stable hyperthyroidism with a 13 V-J model.

V gene TRBV19 combines with J gene TRBJ2-7, with TRBD2 matching 16 bases. The receptor was derived from a middle-aged man with Graves' hyperthyroidism. Sequencing was carried out using blood. Here the CDR3 DNA reads TGTGCCAGTAGTCCTCCGGGACTAGCGGGAGGGCCTAATCGACACGAGCAGTACTTC. Encoded protein: CASSPPGLAGGPNRHEQYF.